Reported below is one T cell receptor beta chain. No antigen is known for it. Between the trimmed V and J ends, which lost 1 base and 4 bases, there was a span of 11 bases. The CDR3 spans 14 residues. Germline loops: CDR1 SNHLY, CDR2 FYNNEI. Using immunoSEQ multiplex PCR, the repertoire was profiled, and TCRdb retains in-frame clones only, with some absent. The sample comprises more than 90,000 clones, more than 70% of which are singletons, and 10% rests with the top ten. The sample is drawn from a study of T cell responses to AZD1222 COVID-19 vaccine. Study results and limitations: Repertoire sampling was restricted to post-peak T cell response timepoints.

The chain links TRBV2 to TRBJ2-7, with D possibly called TRBD1 or TRBD2 (5 bases each). The source was peripheral blood, collected 28 days after the second AZD1222 dose. The receptor was derived from an adult who received the AZD1222 COVID-19 vaccine. The CDR3 spells CASSEGQGGYEQYF. Here the CDR3 DNA reads TGTGCCAGCAGTGAAGGGCAGGGCGGGTACGAGCAGTACTTC.